This entry is about one TCR beta chain. This clone has more than one count but fewer than ten. Its antigen is still unknown. Base qualities are not provided; no much larger clone lies one nucleotide away. The data belong to a study of blood T cell repertoires in COVID-19 (dated by TCRdb to the early 2020s). Some background on the complete study: Collaborator samples came from the United States, Italy and Spain and covered acute and convalescent phases of COVID-19. The samples were drawn from two sources: the first 160 participants of the ongoing ImmuneRACE study, and 1,200 or so subjects contributed by 6 global collaborators. The material from the prospective study consisted of cDNA or gDNA derived from T cells, B-cell-depleted T cells, or PBMCs. Deeply sampled blood TCRbeta repertoires from subjects exposed to, actively infected with, or recovered from COVID-19 were included in the dataset. Where available, HLA class I and class II types were obtained from metadata supplied by the sample provider rather than from assay-based typing. The sample metadata nearly always contained a de-identified subject ID, COVID-19 status, age in years and sex. The repertoires were released in a freely available public database meant as a resource for research on the immune response to SARS-CoV-2. What the work shows at the level of the full study, not this receptor alone: How much clinical and demographic metadata was included differed by source and by participant, and the metadata was provided uncurated.

A second Seattle source provided samples from volunteer blood donors who had recovered from COVID-19. Each collaborating institution followed its own protocols to collect whole blood in K2EDTA tubes. For TCRbeta analysis, collaborator samples were shipped as frozen whole blood, as isolated PBMCs, or as DNA extracted from either sample type. V and J are truncated by 7 bases and 5 bases respectively, leaving an intervening sequence of 12 bases. According to the germline V gene, CDR1 reads SGHRS and CDR2 reads YFSETQ. Spanning cysteine to phenylalanine, the CDR3 consists of 13 amino acids. Only the CDR3 part of the read is kept: 39 bases, read in frame from the first base. TCRbeta CDR3 regions were amplified from genomic DNA by means of the immunoSEQ Assay, a bias-controlled multiplex PCR. The original methods were these. The number of nucleated cells in each sample was estimated by amplification of reference gene primers within the assay. To quantify the absolute abundance of each unique TCRbeta CDR3 rearrangement, sequence reads were collapsed and filtered. For each sample, productive Simpson clonality was calculated as the square root of Simpson's diversity index across productive rearrangements. Not all clones reach the TCRdb copy of this immuneACCESS table, which keeps in-frame sequences only. Checked studies attribute under half of the gap to unresolved V genes and leave the rest unexplained. V and J calls and clone size come straight from that table; D and trimming were deduced from the DNA. Within this sample are 200,000 to 250,000 clones, with about 86% of them counted one time only. About 3% of the sample is in the top ten clones.

The chain links TRBV5-1 with TRBJ2-2; the D gene remains uncertain. The sequence derives from a woman in her twenties or thirties who had recovered from COVID-19. Material for sequencing was peripheral blood. The CDR3 corresponds to CASRADGTGELFF. The DNA sequence is as follows: TGCGCCAGCCGAGCCGACGGGACCGGGGAGCTGTTTTTT.